The rows below give T cell receptor beta chains drawn from one sample of a study of T cells in Graves' hyperthyroidism and ophthalmopathy. Each CDR3 protein is one row after TCRdb ran MiXCR on the multiplex PCR reads. Of some 570,000 distinct CDR3 sequences listed, 12% to 15% are singletons. What was sequenced was blood. All receptors derive from a woman aged 18-29 years with Graves' ophthalmopathy. The CDR3 runs from the conserved cysteine through the conserved F or W. Each record gives: CDR3 length, J gene, D gene, clone size, V gene, CDR3 protein, CDR3 DNA. The D gene is left open where the match is weak. Size values are once, few and many counts, or a class for expanded clones, and some rows have none.

15 | TRBJ1-5 | - | - | TRBV6-1 | CASGLDGMPGQPQDF | TGTGCCAGCGGCCTGGACGGAATGCCCGGTCAGCCCCAGGATTTT
16 | TRBJ2-1 | TRBD2 | - | TRBV2 | CASRPWTSGGGNEQFF | TGTGCCAGCAGACCTTGGACTAGCGGAGGGGGCAATGAGCAGTTCTTC
13 | TRBJ2-7 | - | many | TRBV12-3/TRBV12-4 | CASSYWSSYEQYF | TGTGCCAGCAGTTATTGGAGCTCCTACGAGCAGTACTTC
19 | TRBJ1-1 | TRBD1 | many | TRBV7-2 | CASSFRDRGSLMGETEAFF | TGTGCCAGCAGCTTCCGGGACAGAGGATCCCTAATGGGGGAGACTGAAGCTTTCTTT
14 | TRBJ2-7 | TRBD1 | many | TRBV7-2 | CASSTGVGSYEQYF | TGTGCCAGCAGTACAGGGGTCGGGTCCTACGAGCAGTACTTC
17 | TRBJ2-5 | - | - | TRBV4-2 | CASSQERLSGGDVTQYF | TGTGCCAGCAGCCAAGAGAGGTTGAGTGGGGGCGATGTGACCCAGTACTTC
13 | TRBJ2-5 | - | many | TRBV7-8 | CASSLFVAETQYF | TGTGCCAGCAGCTTATTCGTGGCGGAGACCCAGTACTTC
17 | TRBJ2-1 | - | many | TRBV3-1 | CASSQAGPSAFYNEQFF | TGTGCCAGCAGCCAAGCCGGCCCTTCCGCCTTCTACAATGAGCAGTTCTTC
13 | TRBJ2-7 | TRBD1 | few | TRBV15 | CATSRGTGYEQYF | TGTGCCACCAGCAGAGGGACAGGCTACGAGCAGTACTTC
14 | TRBJ2-1 | - | many | TRBV7-2 | CASSLARTKDEQFF | TGTGCCAGCAGCTTAGCGAGGACTAAGGATGAGCAGTTCTTC
14 | TRBJ2-3 | - | many | TRBV11-2 | CASSSTGGTDTQYF | TGTGCCAGCAGCTCAACGGGGGGCACAGATACGCAGTATTTT
12 | TRBJ2-7 | - | few | TRBV29-1 | CSVRLGLGGQYF | TGCAGCGTTCGGTTGGGGTTAGGGGGGCAGTACTTC
16 | TRBJ2-5 | TRBD2 | - | TRBV9 | CASSGLSSGKQETQYF | TGTGCCAGCAGCGGCCTGTCTAGCGGGAAACAAGAGACCCAGTACTTC
15 | TRBJ2-3 | - | many | TRBV2 | CASSSRPTSTDTQYF | TGTGCCAGCAGTTCCCGGCCGACAAGTACAGATACGCAGTATTTT
18 | TRBJ2-3 | - | many | TRBV7-9 | CASSSRGLTHPRTDTQYF | TGTGCCAGCAGCTCGAGAGGACTTACTCATCCCCGCACAGATACGCAGTATTTT